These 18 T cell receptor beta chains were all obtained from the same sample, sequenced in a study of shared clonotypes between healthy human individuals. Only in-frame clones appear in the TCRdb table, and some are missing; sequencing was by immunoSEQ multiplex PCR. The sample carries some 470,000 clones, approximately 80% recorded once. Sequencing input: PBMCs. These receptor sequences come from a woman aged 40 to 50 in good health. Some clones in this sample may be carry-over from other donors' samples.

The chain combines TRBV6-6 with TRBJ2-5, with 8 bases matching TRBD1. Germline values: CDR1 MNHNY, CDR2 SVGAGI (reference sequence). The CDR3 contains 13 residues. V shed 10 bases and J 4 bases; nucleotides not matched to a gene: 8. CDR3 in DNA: TGTGCCATCAAAACAGGGGGGCGAGAGACCCAGTACTTC. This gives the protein CAIKTGGRETQYF.

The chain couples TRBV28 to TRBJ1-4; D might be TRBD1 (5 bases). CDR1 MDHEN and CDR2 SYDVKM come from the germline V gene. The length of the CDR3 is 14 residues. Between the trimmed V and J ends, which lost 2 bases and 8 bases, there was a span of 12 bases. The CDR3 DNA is TGTGCCAGCAGTTTAGCCGGGGCGGAGGAAAAACTGTTTTTT. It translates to CASSLAGAEEKLFF.

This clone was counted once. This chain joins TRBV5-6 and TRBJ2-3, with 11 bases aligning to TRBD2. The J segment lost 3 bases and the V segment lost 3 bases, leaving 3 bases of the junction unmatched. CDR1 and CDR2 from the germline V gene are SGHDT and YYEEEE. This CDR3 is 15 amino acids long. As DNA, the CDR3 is TGTGCCAGCAGCTCTAGCGGGAGGCCGACAGATACGCAGTATTTT. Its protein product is CASSSSGRPTDTQYF.

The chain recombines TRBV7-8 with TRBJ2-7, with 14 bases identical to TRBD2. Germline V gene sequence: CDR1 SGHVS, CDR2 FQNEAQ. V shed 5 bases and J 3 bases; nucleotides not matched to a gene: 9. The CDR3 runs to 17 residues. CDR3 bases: TGTGCCAGCAGCCCGGGGACTAGCGGGAGTGTCTACTACGAGCAGTACTTC. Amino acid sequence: CASSPGTSGSVYYEQYF.

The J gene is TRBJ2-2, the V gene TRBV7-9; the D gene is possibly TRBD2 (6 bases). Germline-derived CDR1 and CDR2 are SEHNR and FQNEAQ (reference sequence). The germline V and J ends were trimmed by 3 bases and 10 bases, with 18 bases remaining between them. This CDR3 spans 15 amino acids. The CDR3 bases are TGTGCCAGCAGCTTCAACGCGGGATCCCAGGAGGAGCTGTTTTTT. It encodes CASSFNAGSQEELFF.

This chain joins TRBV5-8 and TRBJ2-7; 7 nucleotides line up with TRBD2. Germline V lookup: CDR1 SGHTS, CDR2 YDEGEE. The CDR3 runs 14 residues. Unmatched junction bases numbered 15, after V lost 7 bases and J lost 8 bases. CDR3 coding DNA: TGTGCCAGCGCGGCCCACAGCGGGGCCTTCCAGCAGTACTTC. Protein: CASAAHSGAFQQYF.

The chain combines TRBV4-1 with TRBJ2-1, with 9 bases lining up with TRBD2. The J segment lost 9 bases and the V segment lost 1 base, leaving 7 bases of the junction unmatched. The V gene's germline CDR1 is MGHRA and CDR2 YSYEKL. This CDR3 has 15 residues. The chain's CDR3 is CASSQGREGRSEQFF. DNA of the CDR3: TGCGCCAGCAGCCAAGGGCGGGAGGGCCGGAGTGAGCAGTTCTTC.

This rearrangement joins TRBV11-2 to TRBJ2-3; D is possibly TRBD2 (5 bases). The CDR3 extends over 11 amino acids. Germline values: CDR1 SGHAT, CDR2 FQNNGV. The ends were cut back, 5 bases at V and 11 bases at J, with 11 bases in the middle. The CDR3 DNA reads TGTGCCAGCAGCGGCCCAGAGGGGCAGTATTTT. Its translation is CASSGPEGQYF. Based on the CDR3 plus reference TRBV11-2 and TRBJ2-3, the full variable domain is EAGVAQSPRYKIIEKRQSVAFWCNPISGHATLYWYQQILGQGPKLLIQFQNNGVVDDSQLPKDRFSAERLKGVDSTLKIQPAKLEDSAVYLCASSGPEGQYFGPGTRLTVL.

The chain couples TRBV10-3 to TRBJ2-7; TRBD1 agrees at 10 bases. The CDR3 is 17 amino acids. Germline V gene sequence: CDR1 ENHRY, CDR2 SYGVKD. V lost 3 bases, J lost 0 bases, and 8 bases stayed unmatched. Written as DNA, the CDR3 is TGTGCCATCAGTGATAGGGACAGGGGACAATCCTCCTACGAGCAGTACTTC. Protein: CAISDRDRGQSSYEQYF.

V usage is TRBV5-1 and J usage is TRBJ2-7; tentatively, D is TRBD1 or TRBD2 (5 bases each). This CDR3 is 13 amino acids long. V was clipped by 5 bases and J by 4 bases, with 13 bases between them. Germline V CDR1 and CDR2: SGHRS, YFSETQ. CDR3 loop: CASSPEGHYEQYF. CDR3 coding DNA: TGCGCCAGCAGTCCCGAGGGGCATTACGAGCAGTACTTC.

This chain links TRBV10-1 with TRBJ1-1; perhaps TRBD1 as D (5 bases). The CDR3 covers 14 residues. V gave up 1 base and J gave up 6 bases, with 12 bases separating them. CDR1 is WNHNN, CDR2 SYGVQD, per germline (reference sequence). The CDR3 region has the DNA TGCGCCAGCAGTGAGTGGGGCCCCGAGGCTGAAGCTTTCTTT. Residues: CASSEWGPEAEAFF.

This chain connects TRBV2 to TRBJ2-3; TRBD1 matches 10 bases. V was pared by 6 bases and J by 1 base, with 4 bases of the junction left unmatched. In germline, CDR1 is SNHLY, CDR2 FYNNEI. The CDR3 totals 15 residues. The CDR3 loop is CASRSGTGGTDTQYF. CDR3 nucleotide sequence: TGTGCCAGCAGATCCGGGACAGGGGGCACAGATACGCAGTATTTT.

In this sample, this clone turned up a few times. CDR3 bases: TGTGCCAGCAGCACCCCAGCGGGTAACACCGGGGAGCTGTTTTTT. Translation: CASSTPAGNTGELFF. V is TRBV28 and J is TRBJ2-2; tentatively, D is TRBD2 (6 bases). The germline V gene encodes CDR1 MDHEN and CDR2 SYDVKM. The V gene lost 6 bases and the J gene lost 2 bases, with 13 bases spanning the gap. The CDR3 loop spans 15 amino acids.

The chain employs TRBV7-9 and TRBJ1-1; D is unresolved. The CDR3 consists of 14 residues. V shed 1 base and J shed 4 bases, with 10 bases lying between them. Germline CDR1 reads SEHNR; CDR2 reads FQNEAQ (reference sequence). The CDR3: CASSLGLPSTEAFF. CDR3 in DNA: TGTGCCAGCAGCTTAGGGCTTCCAAGCACTGAAGCTTTCTTT.

Here the CDR3 reads CASSPRILGGNYATNEKLFF. The CDR3 DNA follows: TGTGCCAGCTCACCCCGTATATTGGGGGGCAACTATGCAACTAATGAAAAACTGTTTTTT. This rearrangement joins TRBV18 to TRBJ1-4, with D possibly TRBD1 on 6 matching bases. V shed 3 bases and J shed 0 bases, with 23 bases lying between them. The CDR3 is 20 residues long. Looked up from germline, CDR1 is KGHSH and CDR2 is LQKENI.

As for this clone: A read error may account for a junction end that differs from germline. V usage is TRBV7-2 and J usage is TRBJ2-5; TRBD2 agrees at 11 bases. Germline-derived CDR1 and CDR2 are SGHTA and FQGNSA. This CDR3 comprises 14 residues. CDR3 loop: CAGRSTSGIETQYF. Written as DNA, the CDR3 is TGTGCCGGCAGGTCGACTAGCGGGATTGAGACCCAGTACTTC.

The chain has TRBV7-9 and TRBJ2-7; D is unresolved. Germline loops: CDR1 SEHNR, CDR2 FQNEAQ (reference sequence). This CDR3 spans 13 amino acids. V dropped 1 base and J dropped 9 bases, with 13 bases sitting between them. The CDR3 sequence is CASSLEPIYGQYF. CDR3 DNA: TGTGCCAGCAGCTTAGAACCGATTTATGGGCAGTACTTC.

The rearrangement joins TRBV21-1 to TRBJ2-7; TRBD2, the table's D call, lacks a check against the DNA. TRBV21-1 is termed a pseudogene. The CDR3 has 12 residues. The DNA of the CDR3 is TGTGCCAGCAGCACACGGAGAACCGAGCAGTACTTC. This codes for CASSTRRTEQYF.